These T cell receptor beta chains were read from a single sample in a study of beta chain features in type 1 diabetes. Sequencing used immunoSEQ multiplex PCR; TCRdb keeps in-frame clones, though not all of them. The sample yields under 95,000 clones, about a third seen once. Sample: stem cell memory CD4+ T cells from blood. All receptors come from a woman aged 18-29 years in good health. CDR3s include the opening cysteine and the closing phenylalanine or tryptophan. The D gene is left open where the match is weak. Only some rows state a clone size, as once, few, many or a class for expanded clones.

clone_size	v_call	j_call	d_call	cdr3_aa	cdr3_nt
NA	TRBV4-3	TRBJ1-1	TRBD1	CASSQQFGQGVSTEAFF	TGCGCCAGCAGCCAACAATTCGGACAGGGGGTTAGCACTGAAGCTTTCTTT
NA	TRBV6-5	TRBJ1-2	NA	CASISGGGESYGYTF	TGTGCCAGCATATCGGGAGGCGGGGAATCCTATGGCTACACCTTC
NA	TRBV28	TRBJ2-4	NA	CASSPAATLAKNIQYF	TGTGCCAGCAGCCCGGCCGCGACTCTAGCCAAAAACATTCAGTACTTC
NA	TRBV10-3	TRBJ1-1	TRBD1	CAISSRQGKTEAFF	TGTGCCATCAGTTCCCGACAGGGGAAGACTGAAGCTTTCTTT
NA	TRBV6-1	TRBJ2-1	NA	CASRLGSNEQFF	TGTGCCAGCAGACTAGGGAGCAATGAGCAGTTCTTC
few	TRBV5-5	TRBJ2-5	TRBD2	CASSLPAGGQETQYF	TGTGCCAGCAGCTTGCCAGCGGGAGGACAAGAGACCCAGTACTTC
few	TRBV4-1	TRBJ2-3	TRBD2	CASSLELAGGSADTQYF	TGCGCCAGCAGCCTGGAGCTAGCGGGAGGTTCCGCAGATACGCAGTATTTT
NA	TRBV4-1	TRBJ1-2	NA	CASSQVAVTNYGYTF	TGCGCCAGCAGCCAAGTGGCAGTGACTAACTATGGCTACACCTTC
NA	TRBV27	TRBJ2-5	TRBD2	CASSLGGREETQYF	TGTGCCAGCAGTTTAGGGGGGAGGGAGGAGACCCAGTACTTC
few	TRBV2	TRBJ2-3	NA	CASSETTLSGITQYF	TGTGCCAGCAGTGAAACTACTCTCTCGGGAATTACGCAGTATTTT
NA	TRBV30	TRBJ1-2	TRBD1	CAWTQGGSRYGYTF	TGTGCCTGGACCCAGGGGGGAAGTCGCTATGGGTACACCTTC
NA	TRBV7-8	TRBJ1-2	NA	CASSLAKGVNGYTF	TGTGCCAGCAGCTTAGCAAAGGGGGTCAATGGCTACACCTTC
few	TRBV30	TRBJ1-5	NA	CAWSGPLASGQPQHF	TGTGCCTGGAGTGGACCCCTCGCGAGCGGGCAGCCCCAGCATTTT
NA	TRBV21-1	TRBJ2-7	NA	CARKGLYEQYF	TGTGCCCGAAAGGGACTGTACGAGCAGTACTTC
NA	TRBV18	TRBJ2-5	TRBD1	CASSPQGAETQYF	TGTGCCAGCTCACCACAGGGGGCCGAGACCCAGTACTTC
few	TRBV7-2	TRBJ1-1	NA	CASSPYGQNTEAFF	TGTGCCAGCAGCCCTTATGGACAGAACACTGAAGCTTTCTTT
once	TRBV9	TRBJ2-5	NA	CASNPAGERGTQYF	TGTGCCAGCAATCCGGCTGGGGAGCGTGGGACCCAGTACTTC
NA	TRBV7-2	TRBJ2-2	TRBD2	CASSSSGGRGTGELFF	TGTGCCAGCAGCTCTAGCGGGGGCCGTGGCACCGGGGAGCTGTTTTTT
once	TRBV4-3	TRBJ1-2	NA	CASSLIQGYGYTF	TGCGCCAGCAGCCTAATACAGGGTTACGGCTACACCTTC
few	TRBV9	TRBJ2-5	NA	CASSSRQYQETQYF	TGTGCCAGCAGCTCTCGACAGTACCAAGAGACCCAGTACTTC
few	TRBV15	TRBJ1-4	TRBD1	CATSNRDSGRKLFF	TGTGCCACCAGCAACCGGGACAGCGGGAGAAAACTGTTTTTT